This entry concerns a single T cell receptor (beta chain). Its antigen remains unknown. These data are taken from a study of graft-versus-host responses after intestinal transplantation. Overall study: Recipients received multivisceral, liver-intestinal, or isolated intestinal transplants. Study findings and constraints: The authors found GvH clones in recipient marrow, some appearing first in ileum or blood. Some patients had graft-donor T cell macrochimerism, and their allografts showed high graft-versus-host to host-versus-graft clonal ratios.

The CDR3 runs to 15 residues. In germline, CDR1 is WSHSY, CDR2 SAAADI. Trimming took 6 bases from V and 4 from J; bases not matched to a gene: 8. The assay was immunoSEQ multiplex PCR, and TCRdb's table has in-frame clones only and misses some. The sample carries tens of thousands of clones, 90% to 95% recorded once. This TCR was sampled from a human patient who received an intestinal transplant, so some T cells may come from the graft donor. The specimen comprised PBMCs, sampled about 120 weeks after a first intestinal transplant, on the day of a second. The V and J genes are TRBV10-2 and TRBJ2-1, with TRBD2 matching over 8 bases. CDR3 in amino acids: CASSEITSGYNEQFF. The CDR3 DNA sequence: TGCGCCAGCAGCGAAATCACTAGCGGTTACAATGAGCAGTTCTTC.